The rows below give T cell receptor beta chains drawn from one sample of a study of T cell responses to AZD1222 COVID-19 vaccine. Sequencing used immunoSEQ multiplex PCR; TCRdb keeps in-frame clones, though not all of them. The sample includes approximately 150,000 clones, around 88% of them seen just once. The sequenced sample was peripheral blood, obtained 28 days after the second AZD1222 dose. These receptors were taken from an adult who received the AZD1222 COVID-19 vaccine. CDR3s include the opening cysteine and the closing phenylalanine or tryptophan. The D gene is left open where the match is weak.

V	D	J	DNA	CDR3
TRBV5-1	.	TRBJ1-2	TGCGCCAGCAGCCCCTCTACCCGGACCAACTATGGCTACACCTTC	CASSPSTRTNYGYTF
TRBV2	TRBD1	TRBJ1-4	TGTGCCAGCAGCCAAAACAGGGGGCCTTTTGAAAAACTGTTTTTT	CASSQNRGPFEKLFF
TRBV11-3	.	TRBJ2-1	TGTGCCAGCAGCTCCCAGATTGGTAATGAGCAGTTCTTC	CASSSQIGNEQFF
TRBV10-1	.	TRBJ1-5	TGCGCCAGCAGTACCCGGGGTGGGCCCCAGCATTTT	CASSTRGGPQHF
TRBV10-3	.	TRBJ2-1	TGTGCCATCAGTGATGGCTACCTGGAGCAGTTCTTC	CAISDGYLEQFF
TRBV14	.	TRBJ1-2	TGTGCCAGCAGCCCCCGGAAGACGTCAGAGAGGACCTATGGCTACACCTTC	CASSPRKTSERTYGYTF
TRBV7-9	.	TRBJ2-7	TGTGCCAGCAGCTTAGTCGGCAGGGGTCCCTACGAGCAGTACTTC	CASSLVGRGPYEQYF
TRBV7-8	.	TRBJ1-3	TGTGCCAGCGAAGACAGGCTTCGAAACACCATATATTTT	CASEDRLRNTIYF
TRBV4-2	.	TRBJ1-6	TGTGCCAGCAGCCAAGGACCTTCGCCCCTCCACTTT	CASSQGPSPLHF
TRBV10-3	.	TRBJ1-3	TGTGCCACCCTGGACGGTCCTGGAAACACCATATATTTT	CATLDGPGNTIYF
TRBV4-1	.	TRBJ2-1	TGCGCCAGCAGCCAAGTTGAGGGAAAGAATGAGCAGTTCTTC	CASSQVEGKNEQFF